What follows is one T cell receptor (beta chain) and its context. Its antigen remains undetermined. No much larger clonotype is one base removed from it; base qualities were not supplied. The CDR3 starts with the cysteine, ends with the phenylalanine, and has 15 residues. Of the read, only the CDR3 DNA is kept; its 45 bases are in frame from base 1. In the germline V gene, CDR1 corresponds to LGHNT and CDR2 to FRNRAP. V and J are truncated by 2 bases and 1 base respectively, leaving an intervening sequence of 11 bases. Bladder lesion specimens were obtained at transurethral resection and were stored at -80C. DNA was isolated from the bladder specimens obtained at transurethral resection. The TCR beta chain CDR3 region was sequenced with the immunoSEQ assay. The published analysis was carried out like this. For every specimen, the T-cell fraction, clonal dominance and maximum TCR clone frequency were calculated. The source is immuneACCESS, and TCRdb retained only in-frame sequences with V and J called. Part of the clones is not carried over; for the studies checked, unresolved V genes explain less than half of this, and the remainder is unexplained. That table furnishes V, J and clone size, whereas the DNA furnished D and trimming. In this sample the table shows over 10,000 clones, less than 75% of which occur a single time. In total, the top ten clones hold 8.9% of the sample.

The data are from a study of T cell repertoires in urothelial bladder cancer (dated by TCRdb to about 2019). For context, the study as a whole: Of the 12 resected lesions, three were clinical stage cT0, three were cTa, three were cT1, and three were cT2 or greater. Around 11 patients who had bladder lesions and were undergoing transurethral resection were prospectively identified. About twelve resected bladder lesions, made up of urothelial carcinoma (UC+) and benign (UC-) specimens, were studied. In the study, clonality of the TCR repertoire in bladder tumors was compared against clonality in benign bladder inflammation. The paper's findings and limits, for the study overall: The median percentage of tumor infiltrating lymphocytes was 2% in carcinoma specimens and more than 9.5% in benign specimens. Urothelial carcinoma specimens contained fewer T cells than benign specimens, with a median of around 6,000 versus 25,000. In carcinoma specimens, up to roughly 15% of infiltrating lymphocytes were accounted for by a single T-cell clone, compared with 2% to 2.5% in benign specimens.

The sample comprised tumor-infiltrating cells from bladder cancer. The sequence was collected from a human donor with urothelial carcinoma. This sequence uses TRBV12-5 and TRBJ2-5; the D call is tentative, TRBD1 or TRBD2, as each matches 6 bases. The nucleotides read TGTGCTAGTGGTTTGCGTAGGGGGGTCCAAGAGACCCAGTACTTC. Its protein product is CASGLRRGVQETQYF.